The clone carrying this T cell receptor (beta chain) was counted at least ten times. The antigen remains undetermined. The data originate from a study of T cells in Graves' hyperthyroidism and ophthalmopathy. Whole-study results and caveats: Most thyroid clonotypes expanded above 0.001 were also detected in blood.

The ends were cut back, 3 bases at V and 4 bases at J, with 10 bases in the middle. The CDR3 is 13 residues long. CDR1 and CDR2 from the germline V gene are DFQATT and SNEGSKA (reference sequence). Researchers amplified the TCR beta CDR3 regions from RNA transcripts. The primer set for the first-round RT-PCR of the TCR CDR3 was HTBI. One entry per CDR3 protein results from TCRdb running MiXCR on the multiplex PCR reads. The sample carries 500,000 or so distinct CDR3 sequences, roughly 18% recorded once. The sequencing input was blood. This chain uses TRBV20-1 with TRBJ1-5; D is perhaps TRBD1 (6 bases). This clonotype originated in a woman under 30 with Graves' ophthalmopathy. The CDR3 here is CSASRDINQPQHF. CDR3 nucleotides: TGCAGTGCTAGCCGGGACATAAATCAGCCCCAGCATTTT.